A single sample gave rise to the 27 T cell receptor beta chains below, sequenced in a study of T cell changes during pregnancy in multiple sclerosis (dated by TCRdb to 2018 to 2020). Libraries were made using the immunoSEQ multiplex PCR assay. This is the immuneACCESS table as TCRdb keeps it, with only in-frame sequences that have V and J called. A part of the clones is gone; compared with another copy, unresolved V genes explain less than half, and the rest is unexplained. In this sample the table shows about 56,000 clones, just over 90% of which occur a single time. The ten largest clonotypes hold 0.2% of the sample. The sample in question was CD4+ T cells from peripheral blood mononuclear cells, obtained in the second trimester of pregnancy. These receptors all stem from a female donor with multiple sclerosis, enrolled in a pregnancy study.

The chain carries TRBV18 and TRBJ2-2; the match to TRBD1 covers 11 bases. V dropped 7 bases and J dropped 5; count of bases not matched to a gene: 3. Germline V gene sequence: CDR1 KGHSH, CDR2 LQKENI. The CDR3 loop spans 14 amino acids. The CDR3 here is CASFRDRGTGELFF. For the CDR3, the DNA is TGTGCCAGCTTCCGGGACAGGGGGACCGGGGAGCTGTTTTTT. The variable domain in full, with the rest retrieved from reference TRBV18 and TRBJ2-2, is NAGVMQNPRHLVRRRGQEARLRCSPMKGHSHVYWYRQLPEEGLKFMVYLQKENIIDESGMPKERFSAEFPKEGPSILRIQQVVRGDSAAYFCASFRDRGTGELFFGEGSRLTVL.

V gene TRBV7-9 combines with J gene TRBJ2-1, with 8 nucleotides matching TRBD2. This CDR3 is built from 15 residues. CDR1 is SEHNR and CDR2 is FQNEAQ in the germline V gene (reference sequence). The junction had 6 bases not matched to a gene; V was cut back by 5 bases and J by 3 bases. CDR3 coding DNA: TGTGCCAGCAGCCCCACTAGCGGCTACTACAATGAGCAGTTCTTC. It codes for CASSPTSGYYNEQFF.

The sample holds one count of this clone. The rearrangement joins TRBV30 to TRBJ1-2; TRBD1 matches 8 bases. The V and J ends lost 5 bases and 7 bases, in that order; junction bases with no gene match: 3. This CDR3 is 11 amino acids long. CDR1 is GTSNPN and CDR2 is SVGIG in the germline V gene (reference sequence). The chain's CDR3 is CAWAGGGGYTF. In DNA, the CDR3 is TGTGCCTGGGCAGGGGGCGGTGGCTACACCTTC. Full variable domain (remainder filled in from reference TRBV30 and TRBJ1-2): SQTIHQWPATLVQPVGSPLSLECTVEGTSNPNLYWYRQAAGRGLQLLFYSVGIGQISSEVPQNLSASRPQDRQFILSSKKLLLSDSGFYLCAWAGGGGYTFGSGTRLTVV.

The CDR3 DNA reads TGTGCCAGCAGCTTAAGCGGCCCCAGGGGCTCCGGGGAGCTGTTTTTT. Its protein product is CASSLSGPRGSGELFF. V gene TRBV7-3 combines with J gene TRBJ2-2, with D tentatively TRBD1 (6 bases). The germline V and J ends were trimmed by 1 base and 6 bases, with 15 bases remaining between them. CDR1 is SGHTA, CDR2 FQGTGA, per germline. This CDR3 comprises 16 residues.

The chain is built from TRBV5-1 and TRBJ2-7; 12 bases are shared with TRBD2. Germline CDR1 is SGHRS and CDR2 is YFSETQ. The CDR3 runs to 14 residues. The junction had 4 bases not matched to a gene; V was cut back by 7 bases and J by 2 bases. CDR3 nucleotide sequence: TGCGCCAGCTCCCCTAGCGGGGGGGCCTACGAGCAGTACTTC. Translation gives CASSPSGGAYEQYF.

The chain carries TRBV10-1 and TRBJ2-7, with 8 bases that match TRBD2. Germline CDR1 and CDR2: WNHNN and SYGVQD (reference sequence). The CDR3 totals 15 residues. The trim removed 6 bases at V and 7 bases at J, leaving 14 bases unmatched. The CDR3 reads CASSDQRGGKGEQYF. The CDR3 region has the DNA TGCGCCAGCAGCGATCAACGGGGGGGCAAAGGGGAGCAGTACTTC.

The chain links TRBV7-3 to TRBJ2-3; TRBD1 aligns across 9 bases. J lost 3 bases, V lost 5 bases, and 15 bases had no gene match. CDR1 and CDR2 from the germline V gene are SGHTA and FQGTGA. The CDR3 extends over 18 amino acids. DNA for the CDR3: TGTGCCAGCAGCCAAAGTCCGGACAGGGGTATCCGGACAGATACGCAGTATTTT. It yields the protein CASSQSPDRGIRTDTQYF.

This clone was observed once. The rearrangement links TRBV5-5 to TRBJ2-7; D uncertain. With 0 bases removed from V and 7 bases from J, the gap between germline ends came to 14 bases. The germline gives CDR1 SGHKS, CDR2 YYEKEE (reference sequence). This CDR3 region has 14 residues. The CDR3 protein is CASSLDRRSLEQYF. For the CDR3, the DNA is TGTGCCAGCAGCTTGGATAGGCGGAGCTTGGAGCAGTACTTC.

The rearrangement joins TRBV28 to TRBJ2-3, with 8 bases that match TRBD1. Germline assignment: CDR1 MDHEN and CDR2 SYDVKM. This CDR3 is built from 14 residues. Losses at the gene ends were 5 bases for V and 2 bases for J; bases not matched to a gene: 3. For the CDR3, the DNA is TGTGCCAGCAGTCGACAGGGGAACACAGATACGCAGTATTTT. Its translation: CASSRQGNTDTQYF.

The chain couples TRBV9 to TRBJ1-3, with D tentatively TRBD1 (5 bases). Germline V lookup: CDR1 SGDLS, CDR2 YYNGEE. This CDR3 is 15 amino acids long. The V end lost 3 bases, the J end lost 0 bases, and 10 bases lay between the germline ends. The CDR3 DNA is TGTGCCAGCAGCGGGGGGGTTAACTCTGGAAACACCATATATTTT. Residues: CASSGGVNSGNTIYF.

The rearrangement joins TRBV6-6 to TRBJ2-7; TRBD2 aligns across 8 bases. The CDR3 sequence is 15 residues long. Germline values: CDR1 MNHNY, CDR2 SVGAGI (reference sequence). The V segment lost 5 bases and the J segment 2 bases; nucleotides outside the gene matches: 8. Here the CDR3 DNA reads TGTGCCAGCAGTCTGACCGGGACTAGTCCCTACGAGCAGTACTTC. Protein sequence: CASSLTGTSPYEQYF.

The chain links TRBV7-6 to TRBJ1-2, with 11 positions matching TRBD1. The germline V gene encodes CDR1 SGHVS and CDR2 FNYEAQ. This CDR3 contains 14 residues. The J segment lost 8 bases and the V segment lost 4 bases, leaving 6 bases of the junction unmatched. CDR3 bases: TGTGCCAGCAGCTCCGGACAGGGGGCTTGGGGCTACACCTTC. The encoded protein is CASSSGQGAWGYTF.

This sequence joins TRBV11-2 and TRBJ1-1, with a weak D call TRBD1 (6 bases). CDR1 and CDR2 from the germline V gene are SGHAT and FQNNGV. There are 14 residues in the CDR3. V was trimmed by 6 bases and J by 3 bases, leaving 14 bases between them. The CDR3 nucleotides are TGTGCCAGCAGAAACAGGGTTCATGACACTGAAGCTTTCTTT. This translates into CASRNRVHDTEAFF.

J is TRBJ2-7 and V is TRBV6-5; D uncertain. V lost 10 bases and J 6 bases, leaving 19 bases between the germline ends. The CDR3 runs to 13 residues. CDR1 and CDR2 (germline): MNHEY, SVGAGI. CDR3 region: CATRKESSGEQYF. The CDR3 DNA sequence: TGTGCCACCCGAAAGGAGTCATCGGGCGAGCAGTACTTC.

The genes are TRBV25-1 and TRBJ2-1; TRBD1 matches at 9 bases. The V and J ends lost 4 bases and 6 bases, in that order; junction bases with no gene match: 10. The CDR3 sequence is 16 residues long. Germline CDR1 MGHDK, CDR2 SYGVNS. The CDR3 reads CASSGRGGTGTNEQFF. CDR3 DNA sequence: TGTGCCAGCAGTGGTAGGGGCGGGACAGGGACCAATGAGCAGTTCTTC.

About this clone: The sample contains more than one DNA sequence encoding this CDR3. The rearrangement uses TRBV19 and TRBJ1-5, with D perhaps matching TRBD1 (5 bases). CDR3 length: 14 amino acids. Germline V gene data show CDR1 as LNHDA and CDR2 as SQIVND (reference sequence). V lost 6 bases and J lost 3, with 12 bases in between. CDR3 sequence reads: CASSLQGDNQPQHF. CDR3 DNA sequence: TGTGCCAGTAGCCTCCAGGGTGACAATCAGCCCCAGCATTTT.

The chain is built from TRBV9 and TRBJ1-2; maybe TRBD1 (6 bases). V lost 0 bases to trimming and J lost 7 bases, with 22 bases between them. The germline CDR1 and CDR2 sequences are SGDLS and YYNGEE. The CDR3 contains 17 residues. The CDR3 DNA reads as TGTGCCAGCAGCGTAGTGGATTTGGGGGCAGGGTTGGCTGGCTACACCTTC. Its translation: CASSVVDLGAGLAGYTF.

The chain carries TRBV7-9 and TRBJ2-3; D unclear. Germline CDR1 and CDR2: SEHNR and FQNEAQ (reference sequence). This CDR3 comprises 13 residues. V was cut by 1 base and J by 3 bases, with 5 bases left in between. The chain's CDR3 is CASSLGRTDTQYF. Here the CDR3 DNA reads TGTGCCAGCAGCTTAGGCCGGACAGATACGCAGTATTTT.

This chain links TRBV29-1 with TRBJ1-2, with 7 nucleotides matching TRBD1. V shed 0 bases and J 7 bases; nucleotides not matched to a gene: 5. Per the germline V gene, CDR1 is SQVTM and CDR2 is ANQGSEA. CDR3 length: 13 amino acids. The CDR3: CSVEDLTGAGYTF. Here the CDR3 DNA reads TGCAGCGTTGAAGATCTTACAGGGGCTGGCTACACCTTC.

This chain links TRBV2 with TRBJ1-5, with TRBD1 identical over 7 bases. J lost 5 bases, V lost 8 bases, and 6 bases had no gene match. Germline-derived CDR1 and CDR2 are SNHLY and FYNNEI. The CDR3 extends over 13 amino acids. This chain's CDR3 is CASSGTVHQPQHF. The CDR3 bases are TGTGCCAGCTCCGGGACAGTTCATCAGCCCCAGCATTTT.

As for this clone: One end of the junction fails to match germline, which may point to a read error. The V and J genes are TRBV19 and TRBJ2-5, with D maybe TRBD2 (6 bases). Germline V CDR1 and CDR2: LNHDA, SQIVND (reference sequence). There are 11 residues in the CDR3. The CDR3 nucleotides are TGTGCCAGTAGTAGTGGAGGGGTCGGCCACTTC. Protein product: CASSSGGVGHF.

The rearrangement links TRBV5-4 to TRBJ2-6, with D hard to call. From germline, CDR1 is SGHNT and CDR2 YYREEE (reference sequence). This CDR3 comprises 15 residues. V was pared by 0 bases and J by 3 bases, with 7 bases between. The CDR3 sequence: CASSLDADGANVLTF. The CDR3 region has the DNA TGTGCCAGCAGCTTGGATGCGGATGGGGCCAACGTCCTGACTTTC. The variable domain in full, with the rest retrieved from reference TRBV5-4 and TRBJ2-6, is ETGVTQSPTHLIKTRGQQVTLRCSSQSGHNTVSWYQQALGQGPQFIFQYYREEENGRGNFPPRFSGLQFPNYSSELNVNALELDDSALYLCASSLDADGANVLTFGAGSRLTVL.

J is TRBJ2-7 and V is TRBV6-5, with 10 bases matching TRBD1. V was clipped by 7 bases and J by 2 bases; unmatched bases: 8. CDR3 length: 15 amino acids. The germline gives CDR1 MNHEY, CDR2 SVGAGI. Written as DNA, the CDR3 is TGTGCCAGCAAACCCGGGACAGGGGTTCCCTACGAGCAGTACTTC. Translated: CASKPGTGVPYEQYF.

The CDR3 here is CAWSLTLAGSRREQYF. CDR3 DNA sequence: TGTGCCTGGAGCCTGACCCTAGCGGGCTCCCGACGCGAGCAGTACTTC. The chain uses TRBV30 and TRBJ2-7; 8 nucleotides match TRBD2. The germline V gene has CDR1 GTSNPN and CDR2 SVGIG (reference sequence). The CDR3 is made up of 16 amino acids. Trimming cost V 3 bases and J 6 bases; bases outside gene matches: 16.

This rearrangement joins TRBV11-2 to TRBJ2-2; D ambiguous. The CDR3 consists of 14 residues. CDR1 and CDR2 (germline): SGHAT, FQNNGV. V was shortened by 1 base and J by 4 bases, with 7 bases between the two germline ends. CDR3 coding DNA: TGTGCCAGCAGCTTAGGAAGCCCCACCGGGGAGCTGTTTTTT. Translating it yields CASSLGSPTGELFF.

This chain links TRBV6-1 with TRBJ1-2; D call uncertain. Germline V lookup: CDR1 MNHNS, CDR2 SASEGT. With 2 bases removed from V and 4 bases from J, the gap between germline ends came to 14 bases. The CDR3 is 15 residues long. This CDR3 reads CASSEMVQPIYGYTF. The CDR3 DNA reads TGTGCCAGCAGTGAAATGGTACAGCCAATCTATGGCTACACCTTC.

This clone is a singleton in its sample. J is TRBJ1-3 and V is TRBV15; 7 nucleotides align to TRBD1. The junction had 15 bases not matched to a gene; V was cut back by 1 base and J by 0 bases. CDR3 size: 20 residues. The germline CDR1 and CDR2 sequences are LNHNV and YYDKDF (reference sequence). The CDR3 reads CATSRGGQRRVRSSGNTIYF. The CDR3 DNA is TGTGCCACCAGCAGAGGGGGACAGCGCCGGGTCCGGAGCTCTGGAAACACCATATATTTT.